The 23 T cell receptor beta chains given below trace back to one sample, sequenced in a study of T cell repertoires in cytomegalovirus infection. TCRdb re-analysed the reads in MiXCR, keeping a single row per CDR3 protein. The table shows around 310,000 distinct CDR3 sequences, with 25% to 35% occurring only once. These receptors are not linked to any known antigen. Sequenced here: cultured PBMCs, sampled from culture after CMV antigen stimulation. The source of these receptors is a human donor in good health (CMV status not recorded). Some clones in this sample may be carry-over from other donors' samples.

V is TRBV7-2 and J is TRBJ2-7; TRBD2 matches 10 bases. Trimming took 3 bases from V and 2 from J; bases not matched to a gene: 4. The CDR3 is made up of 15 amino acids. Germline CDR1 and CDR2: SGHTA and FQGNSA. CDR3 coding DNA: TGTGCCAGCAGCTTGCAGCGGGGGGGGCCCTACGAGCAGTACTTC. Translated: CASSLQRGGPYEQYF.

The V gene is TRBV18, the J gene TRBJ2-5; possible D gene TRBD2, 6 bases. Germline CDR1 is KGHSH and CDR2 is LQKENI. V was shortened by 3 bases and J by 1 base, with 12 bases between the two germline ends. The CDR3 loop spans 15 amino acids. The CDR3 sequence is CASSPTAGTQETQYF. The CDR3 region has the DNA TGTGCCAGCTCACCTACAGCGGGTACCCAAGAGACCCAGTACTTC.

The chain employs TRBV7-2 and TRBJ2-5; tentative D call: TRBD1 (5 bases). This CDR3 has 17 amino acids. CDR1 is SGHTA, CDR2 FQGNSA, per germline. The ends were cut back, 1 base at V and 4 bases at J, with 19 bases in the middle. The CDR3 DNA reads as TGTGCCAGCAGCTTAGTGGTGACTTCTCGGCAGGGAGAGACCCAGTACTTC. Residues: CASSLVVTSRQGETQYF.

This clonotype was seen a few times. The rearrangement uses TRBV20-1 and TRBJ1-2; tentatively, D is TRBD1 (6 bases). CDR3 size: 14 residues. CDR1 DFQATT and CDR2 SNEGSKA come from the germline V gene (reference sequence). Trimming took off 4 bases at V and 4 bases at J, with 16 bases between the two ends. As DNA, the CDR3 is TGCAGTGCTAAGGGGGGATCCGCTAGCTATGGCTACACCTTC. As protein: CSAKGGSASYGYTF.

A few counts support this clonotype. The gene calls are TRBV28 and TRBJ2-5, with 11 bases that match TRBD1. This CDR3 is built from 15 residues. Germline lookup yields CDR1 MDHEN and CDR2 SYDVKM. Trimming at V came to 5 bases and at J to 5 bases, leaving 7 bases not matched to a gene. The CDR3 protein is CASSLRGQGEETQYF. CDR3 sequence (DNA): TGTGCCAGCAGTCTCCGGGGACAGGGGGAGGAGACCCAGTACTTC.

This clonotype occurred a few times. The chain is built from TRBV19 and TRBJ1-1, with 11 positions matching TRBD1. The CDR3 contains 15 residues. With V trimmed by 9 bases and J by 5 bases, 11 bases remained unmatched. Germline CDR1 reads LNHDA; CDR2 reads SQIVND (reference sequence). The CDR3 sequence: CASIKTRDRGTEAFF. CDR3 nucleotide sequence: TGTGCCAGCATTAAGACCCGGGACAGGGGGACTGAAGCTTTCTTT.

This clonotype was observed a few times. The chain recombines TRBV6-5 with TRBJ2-3; 7 positions agree with TRBD2. There are 15 residues in the CDR3. J gave up 0 bases and V 0 bases, and 0 bases lay outside the gene matches. Per germline, CDR1 MNHEY and CDR2 SVGAGI. This CDR3 is CASSYSGLSTDTQYF. As DNA, the CDR3 is TGTGCCAGCAGTTACTCGGGACTAAGCACAGATACGCAGTATTTT.

The chain recombines TRBV6-6 with TRBJ1-5, with D unresolved. V lost 2 bases and J lost 3, with 5 bases in between. CDR1 MNHNY and CDR2 SVGAGI come from the germline V gene (reference sequence). The CDR3 loop spans 13 amino acids. CDR3 residues: CASSYQDNQPQHF. CDR3 DNA: TGTGCCAGCAGTTACCAGGACAATCAGCCCCAGCATTTT.

V gene TRBV2 combines with J gene TRBJ2-7; D might be TRBD2 (5 bases). Trimming removed 8 bases from V and 0 bases from J, with 23 bases in between. Germline lookup yields CDR1 SNHLY and CDR2 FYNNEI. This CDR3 comprises 17 residues. The DNA of the CDR3 is TGTGCCAGCCTGGTCGAGGGTGGGCAGGCGTTCTCCTACGAGCAGTACTTC. It translates to CASLVEGGQAFSYEQYF.

This clonotype has only a few counts. V usage is TRBV7-9 and J usage is TRBJ2-4, with a weak D call TRBD1 (5 bases). V lost 4 bases and J lost 0, with 13 bases in between. CDR1 is SEHNR, CDR2 FQNEAQ, per germline (reference sequence). CDR3 length: 16 residues. In nucleotides, the CDR3 is TGTGCCAGCAGCTCCCCTGGGGCCTTAGCCAAAAACATTCAGTACTTC. Its translation: CASSSPGALAKNIQYF.

V and J are TRBV19 and TRBJ1-1, with D unresolved. Per the germline V gene, CDR1 is LNHDA and CDR2 is SQIVND (reference sequence). V lost 6 bases to trimming and J lost 1 base, with 9 bases between them. The CDR3 loop spans 13 amino acids. The CDR3 loop is CASSPGANTEAFF. The CDR3 DNA reads TGTGCCAGTAGCCCGGGAGCGAACACTGAAGCTTTCTTT.

This clonotype appeared a few times. The chain couples TRBV7-9 to TRBJ2-4, with 7 bases matching TRBD2. CDR1 and CDR2 (germline): SEHNR, FQNEAQ (reference sequence). There are 14 residues in the CDR3. With V trimmed by 5 bases and J by 6 bases, 7 bases remained unmatched. The CDR3 protein is CASSGDGGRNIQYF. CDR3 DNA sequence: TGTGCCAGCAGCGGGGACGGCGGGAGAAACATTCAGTACTTC.

This rearrangement joins TRBV7-9 to TRBJ2-3; 12 bases match TRBD2. The CDR3 consists of 16 residues. The ends lost 3 bases at V and 2 bases at J; junction bases unmatched: 3. Per germline, CDR1 SEHNR and CDR2 FQNEAQ (reference sequence). CDR3 protein: CASSLTSGSITDTQYF. The CDR3 nucleotides are TGTGCCAGCAGCTTGACTAGCGGGAGTATCACAGATACGCAGTATTTT.

The chain has TRBV9 and TRBJ2-3, with D tentatively TRBD2 (7 bases). CDR1 and CDR2 from the germline V gene are SGDLS and YYNGEE. This CDR3 spans 18 amino acids. V lost 3 bases to trimming and J lost 0 bases, with 20 bases between them. Here the CDR3 DNA reads TGTGCCAGCAGCGAGGGGGAGGGCAGGCGATTTAGCACAGATACGCAGTATTTT. Amino acids: CASSEGEGRRFSTDTQYF.

The sample holds a few counts of this clonotype. This sequence joins TRBV28 and TRBJ1-3; 9 bases align to TRBD1. Germline-derived CDR1 and CDR2 are MDHEN and SYDVKM. The CDR3 totals 17 residues. The J segment lost 0 bases and the V segment lost 3 bases, leaving 6 bases of the junction unmatched. Here the CDR3 reads CASSFGGTGRSGNTIYF. The CDR3 DNA is TGTGCCAGCAGTTTTGGGGGGACAGGGCGCTCTGGAAACACCATATATTTT.

V is TRBV5-1 and J is TRBJ1-1; TRBD1 aligns across 7 bases. The V and J ends lost 4 bases and 10 bases, in that order; junction bases with no gene match: 7. Germline lookup yields CDR1 SGHRS and CDR2 YFSETQ. The CDR3 length is 12 residues. In DNA form, the CDR3 reads TGCGCCAGCAGCATAACAGGGGAAGGAGCTTTCTTT. This translates into CASSITGEGAFF.

The V gene is TRBV7-8, the J gene TRBJ1-1; D possibly corresponds to TRBD1 (5 bases). Trimming stripped 5 bases from V and 5 bases from J, with 15 bases between. The germline CDR1 and CDR2 sequences are SGHVS and FQNEAQ. The CDR3 consists of 14 residues. This CDR3 reads CASSLGASTTEAFF. The CDR3 coding sequence is TGTGCCAGCAGCCTCGGGGCCTCAACGACTGAAGCTTTCTTT.

This clonotype occurred a few times. V gene TRBV6-1 combines with J gene TRBJ1-3; possible D gene TRBD1, 5 bases. Trimming took 0 bases from V and 0 from J, leaving 9 bases between them. The CDR3 runs 16 residues. Germline CDR1 reads MNHNS; CDR2 reads SASEGT. CDR3 sequence (DNA): TGTGCCAGCAGTGAAGCGCAGGGCGGCTCTGGAAACACCATATATTTT. Its translation: CASSEAQGGSGNTIYF.

The V call is TRBV20-1, the J call TRBJ2-7; D is ambiguous. This CDR3 is 12 amino acids long. Germline loops: CDR1 DFQATT, CDR2 SNEGSKA (reference sequence). V was trimmed by 4 bases and J by 1 base, leaving 8 bases between them. The CDR3 reads CSANVLSYEQYF. CDR3 in DNA: TGCAGTGCTAACGTATTGTCCTACGAGCAGTACTTC.

For this clonotype: One end of the junction does not line up with germline, which may come from a read error. V is TRBV28 and J is TRBJ1-4, with a possible D match to TRBD1 (6 bases). CDR1 and CDR2 from the germline V gene are MDHEN and SYDVKM. The CDR3 totals 12 residues. CDR3: CASSLAQGLSYF. The CDR3 DNA is TGTGCCAGCAGTTTGGCTCAGGGGTTGTCGTATTTT.

The chain has TRBV12-3 or TRBV12-4 and TRBJ1-3; 7 bases match TRBD1. V shed 6 bases and J 4 bases; nucleotides not matched to a gene: 9. The CDR3 loop spans 15 amino acids. The CDR3 DNA reads TGTGCCAGCAGCAACCGACAGGGCACGGGAAACACCATATATTTT. Its protein is CASSNRQGTGNTIYF.

V and J are TRBV29-1 and TRBJ2-7; 10 positions agree with TRBD1. The length of the CDR3 is 13 residues. Germline CDR1 and CDR2: SQVTM and ANQGSEA. The V gene end was trimmed by 4 bases and the J gene end by 1 base; junction bases not matched to a gene: 1. The CDR3 DNA sequence: TGCAGCGTTGGGACAGGGGGTTCCTACGAGCAGTACTTC. This codes for CSVGTGGSYEQYF.

This chain joins TRBV29-1 and TRBJ2-1; a weak D match, TRBD2 (7 bases). Germline V gene data show CDR1 as SQVTM and CDR2 as ANQGSEA. Trimming cost V 3 bases and J 2 bases, with 11 bases left between them. This CDR3 has 14 amino acids. The CDR3 sequence is CSVEGGDTYNEQFF. CDR3 nucleotide sequence: TGCAGCGTTGAGGGAGGGGACACCTACAATGAGCAGTTCTTC.